This T cell receptor beta chain derives from a study of T cell clonotyping in hematopoietic cell transplantation. Profiling relied on immunoSEQ multiplex PCR, and the TCRdb table lists in-frame clones only, not all of them. The profile covers 5,000 or so clones, with approximately 94% appearing a single time and roughly 6.3% taken by the ten largest. This receptor was taken from a male patient aged 60-70 years who had an allogeneic stem cell transplant from a related donor, so the T cells may come from the graft donor. Some clones in this sample may be carry-over from other donors' samples. Sequences were derived from PBMCs, sampled 180 days after allogeneic stem cell transplant.

The CDR3 spells CASNAGVAANVLTF. CDR3 in DNA: TGTGCCAGCAACGCGGGGGTGGCGGCCAACGTCCTGACTTTC. J is TRBJ2-6 and V is TRBV2; the match to TRBD2 covers 7 bases. V lost 7 bases and J lost 6; bases outside the gene matches: 6. The germline V gene encodes CDR1 SNHLY and CDR2 FYNNEI. The CDR3 has 14 residues.